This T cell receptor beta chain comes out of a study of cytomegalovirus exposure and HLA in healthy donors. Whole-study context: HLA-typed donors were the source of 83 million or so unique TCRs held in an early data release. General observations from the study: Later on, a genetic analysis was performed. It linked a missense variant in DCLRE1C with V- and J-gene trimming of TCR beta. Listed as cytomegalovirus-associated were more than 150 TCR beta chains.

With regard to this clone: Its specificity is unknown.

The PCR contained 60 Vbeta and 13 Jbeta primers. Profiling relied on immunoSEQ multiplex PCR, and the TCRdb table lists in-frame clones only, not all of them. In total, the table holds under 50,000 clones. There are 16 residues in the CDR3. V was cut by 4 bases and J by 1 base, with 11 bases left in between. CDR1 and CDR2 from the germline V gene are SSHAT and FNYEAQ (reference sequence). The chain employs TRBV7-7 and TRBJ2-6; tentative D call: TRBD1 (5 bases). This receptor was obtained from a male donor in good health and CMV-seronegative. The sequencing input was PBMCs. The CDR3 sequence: CASSSADRSGANVLTF. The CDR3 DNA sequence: TGTGCCAGCAGCTCCGCCGACAGATCTGGGGCCAACGTCCTGACTTTC.